A selection of T cell receptor beta chains follows, all from one sample in a study of tumor-infiltrating lymphocytes in localized non-small cell lung cancer. The assay was immunoSEQ multiplex PCR, and TCRdb's table has in-frame clones only and misses some. Among about 16,000 clones listed, over 55% were seen once. The sequenced material came from lung tumor tissue. The source of these receptors is a human donor with non-small cell lung cancer. Each CDR3 is given with its conserved first and last residue. Fields, in order: J gene, V gene, clone size, D gene, CDR3 DNA, CDR3 protein. D genes are given only for firm matches. Size is omitted from some rows. Given values are once, few, many or a class for expanded clones.

j_gene: TRBJ2-5; v_gene: TRBV5-1; abundance: .; d_gene: TRBD1; CDR3nt: TGCGCCAGCAGCTTGGTTGGGGGACAGCAAGAGACCCAGTACTTC; CDR3aa: CASSLVGGQQETQYF
j_gene: TRBJ1-1; v_gene: TRBV5-4; abundance: .; d_gene: .; CDR3nt: TGTGCCAGCAGCTTGGACAAGGCAAACACTGAAGCTTTCTTT; CDR3aa: CASSLDKANTEAFF
j_gene: TRBJ1-1; v_gene: TRBV7-3; abundance: .; d_gene: .; CDR3nt: TGTGCCAGCAGCTTGGGGGGGCTCGGCACTGAAGCTTTCTTT; CDR3aa: CASSLGGLGTEAFF
j_gene: TRBJ2-1; v_gene: TRBV7-2; abundance: .; d_gene: .; CDR3nt: TGTGCCAGCAGCTTATTGGTTGACAGAGACAATGAGCAGTTCTTC; CDR3aa: CASSLLVDRDNEQFF
j_gene: TRBJ2-2; v_gene: TRBV27; abundance: .; d_gene: TRBD1; CDR3nt: TGTGCCAGCAGTTTAATGGGACACAGGGGGGCCGGGGAGCTGTTTTTT; CDR3aa: CASSLMGHRGAGELFF
j_gene: TRBJ2-7; v_gene: TRBV9; abundance: .; d_gene: .; CDR3nt: TGTGCCAGCAGCGTAGGGCCTGACCCCTACGAGCAGTACTTC; CDR3aa: CASSVGPDPYEQYF
j_gene: TRBJ2-7; v_gene: TRBV10-1; abundance: .; d_gene: .; CDR3nt: TGCGCCAGCAGTGAGTCGGTAGGGGTGGTCGAGCAGTACTTC; CDR3aa: CASSESVGVVEQYF
j_gene: TRBJ1-5; v_gene: TRBV2; abundance: .; d_gene: TRBD1; CDR3nt: TGTGCCAGCAGGGACAGGGGGGAGCAGCCCCAGCATTTT; CDR3aa: CASRDRGEQPQHF
j_gene: TRBJ1-5; v_gene: TRBV19; abundance: .; d_gene: TRBD1; CDR3nt: TGTGCCAGTAGTTCCGGGGAGGGGGCGGGTCAGCCCCAGCATTTT; CDR3aa: CASSSGEGAGQPQHF
j_gene: TRBJ2-2; v_gene: TRBV7-2; abundance: .; d_gene: TRBD2; CDR3nt: TGTGCCAGCGGCCCCGGGGGGAGTTTGAACGGGGAGCTGTTTTTT; CDR3aa: CASGPGGSLNGELFF
j_gene: TRBJ1-6; v_gene: TRBV5-1; abundance: .; d_gene: .; CDR3nt: TGCGCCAGCAGCTTGGCTCAAGGACAAAATAATTCACCCCTCCACTTT; CDR3aa: CASSLAQGQNNSPLHF
j_gene: TRBJ2-3; v_gene: TRBV10-2; abundance: few; d_gene: .; CDR3nt: TGCGCCAGCAGTGAGCTCGGGCGGGGTACAGATACGCAGTATTTT; CDR3aa: CASSELGRGTDTQYF
j_gene: TRBJ2-5; v_gene: TRBV27; abundance: .; d_gene: .; CDR3nt: TGTGCCAGCAGTTTCTGGGGGGCAGAGACCCAGTACTTC; CDR3aa: CASSFWGAETQYF
j_gene: TRBJ1-3; v_gene: TRBV5-1; abundance: .; d_gene: .; CDR3nt: TGCGCCAGCGGACTCGAGGGGTTCTCTGGAAACACCATATATTTT; CDR3aa: CASGLEGFSGNTIYF
j_gene: TRBJ1-2; v_gene: TRBV29-1; abundance: few; d_gene: .; CDR3nt: TGCAGCGACCAAGGAGTTGGTGGCTACACCTTC; CDR3aa: CSDQGVGGYTF
j_gene: TRBJ1-4; v_gene: TRBV5-1; abundance: .; d_gene: TRBD1; CDR3nt: TGCGCCAGCAGATCGACAGGGATTGAAAAACTGTTTTTT; CDR3aa: CASRSTGIEKLFF
j_gene: TRBJ2-1; v_gene: TRBV7-9; abundance: .; d_gene: TRBD1; CDR3nt: TGTGCCAGCAGCTTTAGGACAGGGGAATACAATGAGCAGTTCTTC; CDR3aa: CASSFRTGEYNEQFF
j_gene: TRBJ2-1; v_gene: TRBV4-2; abundance: .; d_gene: .; CDR3nt: TGTGCCAGCAGCTTGATCGGGGGCGCCTACAATGAGCAGTTCTTC; CDR3aa: CASSLIGGAYNEQFF
j_gene: TRBJ2-5; v_gene: TRBV28; abundance: .; d_gene: TRBD2; CDR3nt: TGTGCCATCGCGGCTAGCGGCCAAGAGACCCAGTACTTC; CDR3aa: CAIAASGQETQYF
j_gene: TRBJ1-3; v_gene: TRBV5-1; abundance: medium-sized; d_gene: .; CDR3nt: TGCGCCAGCAGCTTGGTACAGGGCTCTGGAAACACCATATATTTT; CDR3aa: CASSLVQGSGNTIYF
j_gene: TRBJ2-4; v_gene: TRBV11-2; abundance: .; d_gene: TRBD2; CDR3nt: TGTGCCAGCAGCCAGGGACTAGCGGGAAACATTCAGTACTTC; CDR3aa: CASSQGLAGNIQYF
j_gene: TRBJ2-7; v_gene: TRBV29-1; abundance: .; d_gene: TRBD1; CDR3nt: TGCAGCGTTGAAGGCCTATTACAGGGGAACCCTCCCTCCTACGAGCAGTACTTC; CDR3aa: CSVEGLLQGNPPSYEQYF
j_gene: TRBJ2-1; v_gene: TRBV6-6; abundance: .; d_gene: TRBD1; CDR3nt: TGTGCCAGCAGCTCGGGACAGGGCCTCGAGCAGTTCTTC; CDR3aa: CASSSGQGLEQFF
j_gene: TRBJ2-6; v_gene: TRBV30; abundance: medium-sized; d_gene: TRBD1; CDR3nt: TGTGCCTGGAGTGTAACGGGACAGGGCTCTGGGGCCAACGTCCTGACTTTC; CDR3aa: CAWSVTGQGSGANVLTF